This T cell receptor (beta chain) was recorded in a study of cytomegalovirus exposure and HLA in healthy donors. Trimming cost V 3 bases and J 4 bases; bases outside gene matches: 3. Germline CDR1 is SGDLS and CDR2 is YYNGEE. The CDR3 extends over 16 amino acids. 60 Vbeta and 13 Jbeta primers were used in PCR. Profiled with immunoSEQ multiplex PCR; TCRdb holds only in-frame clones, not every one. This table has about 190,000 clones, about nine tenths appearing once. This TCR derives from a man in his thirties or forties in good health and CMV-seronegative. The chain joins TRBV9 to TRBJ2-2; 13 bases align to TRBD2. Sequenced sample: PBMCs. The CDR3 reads CASSGTSGGATGELFF. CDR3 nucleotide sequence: TGTGCCAGCAGCGGAACTAGCGGGGGGGCCACCGGGGAGCTGTTTTTT. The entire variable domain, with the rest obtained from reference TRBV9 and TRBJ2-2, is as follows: DSGVTQTPKHLITATGQRVTLRCSPRSGDLSVYWYQQSLDQGLQFLIQYYNGEERAKGNILERFSAQQFPDLHSELNLSSLELGDSALYFCASSGTSGGATGELFFGEGSRLTVL.